These T cell receptor beta chains were read from a single sample in a study of tumor and adjacent non-tumor tissue in lung cancer. In TCRdb, the multiplex PCR reads were re-called with MiXCR into one record per CDR3 protein. In the table there are over 100,000 distinct CDR3 sequences, 75% of which are singletons. Sequencing input: lung tumor tissue. The source is a woman aged 55-75 years with non-small cell lung cancer. The CDR3 runs from the conserved cysteine through the conserved F or W. The order of the fields is D gene, V gene, J gene, clone size, CDR3 protein, CDR3 DNA. A D gene is named only where the DNA matches it firmly. The size field is filled for only some rows; it gives once, few, many or a size class.

NA	TRBV11-2	TRBJ1-5	NA	CASSLARGQPQHF	TGTGCCAGTAGCTTAGCAAGGGGCCAGCCCCAGCATTTT
NA	TRBV4-3	TRBJ2-6	NA	CASSQGRVGANVLTF	TGCGCCAGCAGCCAAGGGAGAGTTGGGGCCAACGTCCTGACTTTC
TRBD1	TRBV15	TRBJ1-3	once	CATSRRRTGPLSSGNTIYF	TGTGCCACCAGCCGTAGGAGGACAGGGCCCCTTAGCTCTGGAAACACCATATATTTT
TRBD1	TRBV5-6	TRBJ1-2	NA	CASSPRTGGLCGYTF	TGTGCCAGCAGTCCTCGGACAGGGGGCTTGTGTGGCTACACCTTC
NA	TRBV6-2/TRBV6-3	TRBJ2-7	NA	CASSRGRGPHEQYF	TGTGCCAGTAGCAGAGGACGAGGACCTCACGAGCAGTACTTC
TRBD2	TRBV11-3	TRBJ2-5	once	CASSSRYTSGVETQYF	TGTGCCAGCAGCTCTCGTTACACTAGCGGGGTGGAGACCCAGTACTTC
TRBD1	TRBV5-1	TRBJ2-2	NA	CASSFRGPDTGELFF	TGCGCCAGCAGCTTCAGGGGGCCGGACACCGGGGAGCTGTTTTTT
NA	TRBV19	TRBJ1-2	NA	CASSVKLGYGYTF	TGTGCCAGTAGTGTGAAGCTGGGGTATGGCTACACCTTC
TRBD1	TRBV29-1	TRBJ1-1	NA	CSAEWLGQDSTQAFF	TGCAGCGCCGAATGGTTGGGACAGGATAGTACTCAAGCTTTCTTT
TRBD2	TRBV29-1	TRBJ2-7	many	CSVGLAGGSNEQYF	TGCAGCGTTGGACTAGCGGGAGGAAGCAACGAGCAGTACTTC
TRBD1	TRBV6-1	TRBJ1-1	once	CASQAYRGTEALF	TGTGCCAGCCAAGCCTACAGGGGAACTGAAGCTCTCTTT
NA	TRBV7-2	TRBJ2-4	NA	CASSSQTGTKNIQYF	TGTGCCAGCAGCTCACAAACCGGGACCAAAAACATTCAGTACTTC
NA	TRBV6-2/TRBV6-3	TRBJ2-7	NA	CASSYSTAPISSNEQYF	TGTGCCAGCAGTTACTCGACAGCCCCGATTAGCTCCAACGAGCAGTACTTC
TRBD1	TRBV29-1	TRBJ2-5	many	CSAVPGDSQETQYF	TGCAGCGCTGTCCCCGGGGACAGTCAAGAGACCCAGTACTTC
NA	TRBV28	TRBJ2-5	NA	CVSSPGWETQYF	TGTGTCAGCAGCCCAGGGTGGGAGACCCAGTACTTC
NA	TRBV6-1	TRBJ2-3	NA	CASMRSADTHYF	TGTGCCAGCATGCGGAGCGCAGATACGCACTATTTT
NA	TRBV4-1	TRBJ1-5	NA	CASSQDRDTYQPQHF	TGCGCCAGCAGCCAGGACCGGGACACTTATCAGCCCCAGCATTTT
NA	TRBV6-5	TRBJ2-3	NA	CASMGWSSQDTQYF	TGTGCCAGCATGGGGTGGTCCTCCCAAGATACGCAGTATTTT
NA	TRBV11-3	TRBJ2-7	NA	CASSPVGDGSYEHYF	NA
NA	TRBV5-6	TRBJ2-5	NA	CASCLTGRIKETQYF	TGTGCCAGCTGCCTCACAGGGAGGATTAAGGAGACCCAATACTTC
NA	TRBV6-5	TRBJ1-2	few	CASRLDGSYGYTF	TGTGCCAGCAGATTGGACGGGAGCTATGGCTACACCTTC
TRBD1	TRBV11-2	TRBJ1-2	NA	CARSLVRDSPHYYTF	TGTGCCAGAAGCTTAGTACGGGACAGCCCGCATTACTACACCTTC
NA	TRBV28	TRBJ2-7	many	CASSFGRLSSYEQYF	TGTGCCAGCAGTTTCGGGCGGCTAAGCTCCTACGAGCAGTACTTC
NA	TRBV6-6	TRBJ1-1	many	CASSMGEGWGNTEAFF	TGTGCCAGCTCCATGGGAGAGGGATGGGGGAACACTGAAGCTTTCTTT
TRBD1	TRBV5-5	TRBJ2-1	many	CASSSDRGLREQFF	TGTGCCAGCAGTTCCGACAGGGGGCTTCGGGAGCAGTTCTTC
NA	TRBV28	TRBJ2-5	NA	CASSFVSQDETQYF	TGTGCCAGCAGTTTTGTGTCTCAGGACGAGACCCAGTACTTC
NA	TRBV6-6	TRBJ2-3	NA	CAGSYPRLGGLDTQYF	TGTGCCGGCAGTTACCCGCGGCTAGGTGGTTTAGATACGCAGTATTTT
TRBD2	TRBV20-1	TRBJ2-7	NA	CSVILARGLGEQYF	TGCAGTGTTATACTAGCGAGGGGCCTAGGTGAGCAGTACTTC
NA	TRBV6-5	TRBJ1-6	NA	CANPRTYSPLHF	TGTGCCAACCCCCGGACATATTCACCACTCCACTTT
TRBD2	TRBV20-1	TRBJ2-3	many	CSARGLAGGRTDTQYF	TGCAGTGCCCGAGGACTAGCGGGGGGGCGGACAGATACGCAGTATTTT
NA	TRBV11-2	TRBJ2-3	NA	CVSSLEVRVTGTQYF	TGTGTCAGCAGCCTGGAAGTTAGGGTCACAGGTACGCAGTATTTT